A single sample gave rise to the 15 T cell receptor beta chains below, sequenced in a study of T cells in Graves' hyperthyroidism and ophthalmopathy. Regions amplified from RNA transcripts were the TCR beta CDR3 regions. HTBI primers were the set used in a first-round RT-PCR of the TCR CDR3. TCRdb reanalysed the multiplex PCR reads using MiXCR and keeps one entry per CDR3 protein. Among around 760,000 distinct CDR3 sequences, roughly a third were seen once, and the ten largest hold roughly 31%. The sequencing sample was made of blood. These receptor sequences come from a woman aged 40 to 49 with Graves' hyperthyroidism.

This clonotype has a count of ten or more. The rearrangement links TRBV29-1 to TRBJ1-2; 8 nucleotides align to TRBD1. J gave up 8 bases and V 6 bases, and 20 bases lay outside the gene matches. Per the germline V gene, CDR1 is SQVTM and CDR2 is ANQGSEA. The CDR3 totals 16 residues. The CDR3 reads CSVVRIGQGFQGGYTF. CDR3 DNA sequence: TGCAGCGTCGTAAGGATAGGACAGGGTTTTCAAGGAGGCTACACCTTC.

As to this clonotype: Sequence at one end of the junction differs from germline and may be a read error. This chain joins TRBV11-3 and TRBJ1-1; TRBD1 agrees at 10 bases. There are 14 residues in the CDR3. Germline assignment: CDR1 SGHNT and CDR2 YENEEA. CDR3: CASSKDRGFTEAFF. CDR3 sequence (DNA): TGCGCCAGCAGCAAGGACAGGGGGTTCACTGAAGCTTTCTTT.

The rearrangement links TRBV20-1 to TRBJ1-6; no definite D call. V was trimmed by 8 bases and J by 4 bases, leaving 18 bases between them. The CDR3 has 15 amino acids. The germline CDR1 and CDR2 sequences are DFQATT and SNEGSKA (reference sequence). The DNA for the CDR3 is TGCAGTTGGCGAATAACCTCTGGGTATAATTCACCCCTCCACTTT. As protein: CSWRITSGYNSPLHF.

The J gene is TRBJ2-7, the V gene TRBV7-9, with D possibly being TRBD1 (5 bases). This CDR3 is 15 amino acids long. Trimming removed 2 bases at V and 3 bases at J, with 14 bases between. From germline, CDR1 is SEHNR and CDR2 FQNEAQ (reference sequence). Written as DNA, the CDR3 is TGTGCCAGCAGCTTAAGAGGTGGGGCAGACTACGAGCAGTACTTC. Translating gives CASSLRGGADYEQYF. The whole variable domain, remainder taken from reference TRBV7-9 and TRBJ2-7, is DTGVSQNPRHKITKRGQNVTFRCDPISEHNRLYWYRQTLGQGPEFLTYFQNEAQLEKSRLLSDRFSAERPKGSFSTLEIQRTEQGDSAMYLCASSLRGGADYEQYFGPGTRLTVT.

This clonotype has a count of ten or more. The J gene is TRBJ2-7, the V gene TRBV7-9; D is uncertain. V lost 2 bases and J lost 2, with 22 bases in between. The CDR3 runs to 18 residues. Germline CDR1 SEHNR, CDR2 FQNEAQ (reference sequence). CDR3: CASSLHPVGRRGAYEQYF. The CDR3 nucleotides are TGTGCCAGCAGCTTACACCCGGTTGGACGGCGAGGTGCCTACGAGCAGTACTTC.

Many counts were recorded for this clonotype. The J gene is TRBJ1-1, the V gene TRBV2; 8 bases are a match to TRBD1. Germline values: CDR1 SNHLY, CDR2 FYNNEI. The CDR3 is 13 residues long. The junction had 5 bases not matched to a gene; V was cut back by 7 bases and J by 4 bases. The CDR3 sequence is CASNPDRATEAFF. CDR3 coding DNA: TGTGCCAGCAATCCGGACAGGGCCACTGAAGCTTTCTTT.

The sample holds a few counts of this clonotype. The rearrangement uses TRBV4-1 and TRBJ2-5; D is uncertain. Germline assignment: CDR1 MGHRA and CDR2 YSYEKL. V was clipped by 4 bases and J by 1 base, with 10 bases between them. This CDR3 is 14 amino acids long. This CDR3 is CASSRAQIQETQYF. The DNA for the CDR3 is TGCGCCAGCAGCCGAGCACAAATCCAAGAGACCCAGTACTTC.

This clonotype occurred once. The V call is TRBV7-6, the J call TRBJ2-7; possibly TRBD2 for D (6 bases). Germline V gene lookup returns CDR1 SGHVS and CDR2 FNYEAQ. Trimming took off 4 bases at V and 3 bases at J, with 13 bases between the two ends. There are 14 residues in the CDR3. In DNA, the CDR3 is TGTGCCAGCAGCTGGCTCCCGGGGGACTACGAGCAGTACTTC. Protein: CASSWLPGDYEQYF. The full variable domain, rest sourced from reference TRBV7-6 and TRBJ2-7, is GAGVSQSPRYKVTKRGQDVALRCDPISGHVSLYWYRQALGQGPEFLTYFNYEAQQDKSGLPNDRFSAERPEGSISTLTIQRTEQRDSAMYRCASSWLPGDYEQYFGPGTRLTVT.

The chain combines TRBV9 with TRBJ2-5, with D unclear. This CDR3 spans 15 amino acids. Trimming took 4 bases from V and 7 from J, leaving 20 bases between them. The germline V gene has CDR1 SGDLS and CDR2 YYNGEE. The CDR3: CASSTQDPPYGTQYF. DNA of the CDR3: TGTGCCAGCAGCACCCAGGACCCCCCTTATGGGACCCAGTACTTC.

The sample holds a few counts of this clonotype. A much larger clone sits a single nucleotide away, making a read error possible. The V gene is TRBV12-3 or TRBV12-4, the J gene TRBJ1-5; D gene ambiguous. V lost 4 bases and J lost 5, with 12 bases in between. This CDR3 has 14 amino acids. In DNA form, the CDR3 reads TGTGCCAGCAGTTACCGGAGAGTAGATCAGCCCCAGCATTTT. Protein product: CASSYRRVDQPQHF.

There are a few counts of this clonotype. The V call is TRBV19, the J call TRBJ1-4; D is ambiguous. Germline values: CDR1 LNHDA, CDR2 SQIVND (reference sequence). Trimming removed 4 bases at V and 0 bases at J, with 9 bases between. CDR3 length equals 15 residues. CDR3: CASSKGLATNEKLFF. The CDR3 DNA is TGTGCCAGTAGTAAAGGACTGGCAACTAATGAAAAACTGTTTTTT.

The sample holds a few counts of this clonotype. V and J are TRBV6-2 or TRBV6-3 and TRBJ2-7, with 8 positions matching TRBD2. The trim removed 6 bases at V and 2 bases at J, leaving 6 bases unmatched. This CDR3 spans 14 amino acids. Per germline, CDR1 MNHEY and CDR2 SVGEGT. This CDR3 is CASRELAVTYEQYF. The CDR3 DNA is TGTGCCAGCAGGGAACTAGCGGTAACCTACGAGCAGTACTTC.

The chain uses TRBV25-1 and TRBJ2-5, with D unresolved. V lost 8 bases and J 2 bases, leaving 18 bases between the germline ends. Germline V lookup: CDR1 MGHDK, CDR2 SYGVNS. The CDR3 is made up of 15 amino acids. CDR3 region: CASGSADLQQETQYF. The CDR3, as DNA: TGTGCCAGCGGATCCGCTGACCTCCAGCAAGAGACCCAGTACTTC.

J is TRBJ2-7 and V is TRBV11-2, with a tentative D call TRBD1 (6 bases). V was trimmed by 0 bases and J by 7 bases, leaving 16 bases between them. Looked up from germline, CDR1 is SGHAT and CDR2 is FQNNGV. This CDR3 has 15 amino acids. The CDR3 region has the DNA TGTGCCAGCAGCTTAGATGGGGGCGGAAGCAATGAGCAGTACTTC. It specifies CASSLDGGGSNEQYF.

V usage is TRBV7-6 and J usage is TRBJ1-1; D remains unclear. The CDR3 covers 14 residues. Germline loops: CDR1 SGHVS, CDR2 FNYEAQ. Trimming removed 3 bases at V and 4 bases at J, with 12 bases between. The CDR3 DNA is TGTGCCAGCAGCTTCACTGTGGGAGCCACTGAAGCTTTCTTT. It specifies CASSFTVGATEAFF.